Below, 11 T cell receptor beta chains from the same sample are listed, as sequenced in a study of T cells after yellow fever vaccination. TCRdb recomputed calls from the 5' RACE reads with MiXCR, one row per CDR3 protein. The table has hundreds of thousands of distinct CDR3 sequences, approximately 12% seen once. The source material was PBMCs, sampled on the day of the yellow fever booster vaccination. The receptor set was obtained from a young man who received the YFV17D yellow fever vaccine.

The chain recombines TRBV6-4 with TRBJ2-3; a possible D gene is TRBD2 (5 bases). Germline values: CDR1 MRHNA, CDR2 SNTAGT. This CDR3 spans 13 amino acids. V was trimmed by 3 bases and J by 6 bases, leaving 10 bases between them. For the CDR3, the DNA is TGTGCCAGCAGTGAGGAGGTCGAGGATACGCAGTATTTT. Encoded protein: CASSEEVEDTQYF.

The chain is built from TRBV10-3 and TRBJ1-1; unclear D gene. The CDR3 covers 12 residues. V shed 6 bases and J shed 1 base, with 6 bases lying between them. Per the germline V gene, CDR1 is ENHRY and CDR2 is SYGVKD. The CDR3, as DNA: TGTGCCATCAGCAAGACGAACACTGAAGCTTTCTTT. It specifies CAISKTNTEAFF.

This clonotype was picked up a small number of times. The chain combines TRBV7-2 with TRBJ2-7; a possible D gene is TRBD2 (5 bases). Trimming left V 5 bases short and J 3 bases short, with 14 bases between. The CDR3 extends over 14 amino acids. Germline values: CDR1 SGHTA, CDR2 FQGNSA. Here the CDR3 reads CASSGGGTVYEQYF. CDR3 nucleotide sequence: TGTGCCAGCAGCGGAGGCGGTACGGTCTACGAGCAGTACTTC.

This clonotype came up a few times. The chain carries TRBV27 and TRBJ2-3; a possible D gene is TRBD2 (5 bases). V shed 8 bases and J shed 1 base, with 13 bases lying between them. Germline V gives CDR1 MNHEY, CDR2 SMNVEV (reference sequence). The CDR3 has 14 residues. CDR3 sequence (DNA): TGTGCCAGCCACCAAGGACTCCGCACAGATACGCAGTATTTT. It encodes CASHQGLRTDTQYF.

This clonotype was recorded many times. This chain's CDR3 is CASRPGQGQTEQYF. CDR3 in DNA: TGTGCCAGCAGACCAGGACAGGGACAAACCGAGCAGTACTTC. The chain joins TRBV28 to TRBJ2-7, with TRBD1 identical over 8 bases. CDR3 size: 14 residues. With V trimmed by 6 bases and J by 6 bases, 10 bases remained unmatched. Germline CDR1 MDHEN, CDR2 SYDVKM.

The chain joins TRBV5-1 to TRBJ2-6, with TRBD1 identical over 7 bases. The trim removed 0 bases at V and 1 base at J, leaving 1 base unmatched. Germline V gives CDR1 SGHRS, CDR2 YFSETQ. CDR3 length equals 16 residues. The CDR3 bases are TGCGCCAGCAGCTTGGTACAGGGGTCTGGGGCCAACGTCCTGACTTTC. Residues: CASSLVQGSGANVLTF.

The chain links TRBV29-1 to TRBJ2-5, with a tentative D call TRBD1 (5 bases). V was shortened by 5 bases and J by 4 bases, with 14 bases between the two germline ends. Per germline, CDR1 SQVTM and CDR2 ANQGSEA. This CDR3 spans 13 amino acids. The chain's CDR3 is CSVLQVLGETQYF. The CDR3, as DNA: TGCAGCGTTCTACAGGTCCTCGGAGAGACCCAGTACTTC.

The rearrangement uses TRBV5-1 and TRBJ2-2; TRBD2 matches at 9 bases. The CDR3 is 16 amino acids. From germline, CDR1 is SGHRS and CDR2 YFSETQ. V lost 5 bases to trimming and J lost 3 bases; unmatched junction nucleotides: 8. The CDR3 loop is CASRSSAGGHTGELFF. In DNA form, the CDR3 reads TGCGCCAGCAGATCTTCAGCGGGAGGACACACCGGGGAGCTGTTTTTT. Complete variable domain (other parts from reference TRBV5-1 and TRBJ2-2): KAGVTQTPRYLIKTRGQQVTLSCSPISGHRSVSWYQQTPGQGLQFLFEYFSETQRNKGNFPGRFSGRQFSNSRSEMNVSTLELGDSALYLCASRSSAGGHTGELFFGEGSRLTVL.

This clonotype has more than one count but fewer than ten. This chain connects TRBV7-2 to TRBJ2-5; D is perhaps TRBD2 (6 bases). Germline V lookup: CDR1 SGHTA, CDR2 FQGNSA. The CDR3 sequence is 14 residues long. With 3 bases removed from V and 1 base from J, the gap between germline ends came to 9 bases. The CDR3 here is CASSFRGTQETQYF. The DNA of the CDR3 is TGTGCCAGCAGCTTCCGGGGGACCCAAGAGACCCAGTACTTC.

This clonotype was seen more than once but under ten times. This chain connects TRBV9 to TRBJ2-3; a weak D match, TRBD2 (6 bases). This CDR3 is 13 amino acids long. Germline V lookup: CDR1 SGDLS, CDR2 YYNGEE. V lost 7 bases and J 9 bases, leaving 18 bases between the germline ends. The DNA of the CDR3 is TGTGCCAGCTCACCACCCCGGGACTCCACGCAGTATTTT. Translated, it gives CASSPPRDSTQYF.

This clonotype was detected a few times. V and J are TRBV5-1 and TRBJ2-1, with TRBD1 matching over 8 bases. The V gene's germline CDR1 is SGHRS and CDR2 YFSETQ. Trimming at V came to 0 bases and at J to 8 bases, leaving 7 bases not matched to a gene. This CDR3 spans 15 amino acids. This chain's CDR3 is CASSLDGRGLDEQFF. CDR3 DNA: TGCGCCAGCAGCTTGGATGGCAGGGGGCTCGATGAGCAGTTCTTC.